This T cell receptor beta chain was profiled in a study of T cells in localized non-small cell lung cancer. This clone occurred a few times. The antigen remains undetermined. This CDR3 has 19 amino acids. V was cut by 0 bases and J by 0 bases, with 19 bases left in between. Generated by immunoSEQ multiplex PCR, the TCRdb table keeps only in-frame clones and is missing some. The top ten hold less than 20% of the sample, which has 2,000 to 3,000 clones, roughly 34% seen once. Study-wide results and caveats: The greatest T cell clonality was found in uninvolved adjacent lung (higher than in tumor).

The V call is TRBV6-7, the J call TRBJ2-3; the D gene could be TRBD1 or TRBD2 (5 bases each). TRBV6-7 is designated an ORF whose function remains uncertain. The origin of this receptor is a female donor older than 55 with stage II squamous cell lung carcinoma. Sample: lung tumor tissue, taken before any cancer treatment. Written as DNA, the CDR3 is TGTGCCAGCAGTTACTCACGAATCTCCGGGACCACTAGCACAGATACGCAGTATTTT. Translated, it gives CASSYSRISGTTSTDTQYF.